This T cell receptor beta chain emerged from a study of technical replicates of blood from a handful of donors. TCRdb's table, derived via immunoSEQ multiplex PCR, lists solely in-frame clones and lacks some. Of some 70,000 clones listed, more than 90% were seen once; the top ten hold 0.36%. The V end was cut by 1 base, the J end by 0 bases, with 12 bases between. This CDR3 region has 17 residues. The V gene's germline CDR1 is SEHNR and CDR2 FQNEAQ (reference sequence). Sequenced material: T cells isolated from PBMCs. The receptor was derived from a human donor in good health. The chain employs TRBV7-9 and TRBJ1-4; the D is unclear. The CDR3 sequence is CASSLVYGSATNEKLFF. The CDR3 DNA sequence: TGTGCCAGCAGCTTAGTTTACGGTTCTGCAACTAATGAAAAACTGTTTTTT.